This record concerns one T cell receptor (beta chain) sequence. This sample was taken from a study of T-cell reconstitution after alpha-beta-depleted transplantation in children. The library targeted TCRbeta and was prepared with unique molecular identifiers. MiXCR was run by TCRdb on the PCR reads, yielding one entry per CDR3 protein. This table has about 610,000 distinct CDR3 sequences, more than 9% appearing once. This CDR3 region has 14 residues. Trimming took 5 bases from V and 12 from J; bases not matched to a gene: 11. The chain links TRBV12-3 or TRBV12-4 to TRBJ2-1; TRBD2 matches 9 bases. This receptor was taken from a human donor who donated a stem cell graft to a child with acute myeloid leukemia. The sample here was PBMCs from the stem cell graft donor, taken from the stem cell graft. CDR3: CASSPGLASPVQFF. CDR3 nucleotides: TGTGCCAGCAGTCCGGGACTAGCATCCCCGGTGCAGTTCTTC.